This T cell receptor (beta chain) was profiled in a study of breast tumors, draining lymph nodes, adjacent tissues. Study-wide results and limits: Tumor T cell lymph node origin was a supported hypothesis, not proven. Tumor repertoires ranked between lymph nodes and nontumor tissue in diversity, with V and J gene preferences. Compared with basal-like, luminal-like tumors shared significantly more repertoire with nontumor tissue. The data were judged consistent with most tumor T cells coming from lymph node and expanding in tumor.

This clonotype was recorded once. Its specificity is not known. TCRdb re-called the multiplex PCR reads with MiXCR, one entry per CDR3 protein. The repertoire has about 270,000 distinct CDR3 sequences, 30% of them found once; the top ten carry over 0.95%. Samples came from axillary lymph nodes draining the breast cancer. Sequenced sample: axillary lymph node tissue. The source is a female donor with breast cancer. Some clones in this sample may be carry-over from other donors' samples.

In DNA, the CDR3 is TGCAGCGCAGTAAGCGGAGGGGACGACAATGAGCAGTTCTTC. Translated: CSAVSGGDDNEQFF. V gene TRBV29-1 combines with J gene TRBJ2-1; tentatively, D is TRBD2 (6 bases). The CDR3 is 14 residues long. Per germline, CDR1 SQVTM and CDR2 ANQGSEA. Between the trimmed V and J ends, which lost 7 bases and 5 bases, there was a span of 18 bases.